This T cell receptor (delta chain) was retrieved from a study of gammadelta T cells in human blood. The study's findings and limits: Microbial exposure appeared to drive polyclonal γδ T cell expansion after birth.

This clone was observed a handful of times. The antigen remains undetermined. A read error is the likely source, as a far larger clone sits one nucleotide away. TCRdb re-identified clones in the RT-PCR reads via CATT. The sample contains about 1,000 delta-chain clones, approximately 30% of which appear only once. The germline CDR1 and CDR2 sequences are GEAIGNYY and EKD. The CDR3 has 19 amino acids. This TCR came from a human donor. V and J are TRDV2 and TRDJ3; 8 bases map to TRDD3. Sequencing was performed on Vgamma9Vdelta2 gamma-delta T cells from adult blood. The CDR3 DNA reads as TGTGCCTGTAACACCGCCAGCCTGGGGGACTCCTGGGACACCCGACAGATGTTTTTC. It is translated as CACNTASLGDSWDTRQMFF.